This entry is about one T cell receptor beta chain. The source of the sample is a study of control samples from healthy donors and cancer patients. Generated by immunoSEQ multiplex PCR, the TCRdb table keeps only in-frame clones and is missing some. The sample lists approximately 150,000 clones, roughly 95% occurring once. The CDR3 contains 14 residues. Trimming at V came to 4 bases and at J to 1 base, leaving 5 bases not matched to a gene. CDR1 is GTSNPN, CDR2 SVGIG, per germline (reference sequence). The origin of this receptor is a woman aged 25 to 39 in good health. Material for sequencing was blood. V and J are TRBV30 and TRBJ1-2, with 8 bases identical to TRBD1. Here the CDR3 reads CAWTGDRGNYGYTF. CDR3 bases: TGTGCCTGGACGGGAGACAGGGGTAACTATGGCTACACCTTC.